A selection of T cell receptor beta chains follows, all from one sample in a study of technical replicates of blood from a few donors. TCRdb's copy holds only in-frame clones and misses some; the assay was immunoSEQ multiplex PCR. The sample holds tens of thousands of clones, 94% seen once. The specimen sequenced was T cells isolated from PBMCs. These TCRs come from a human donor in good health. CDR3s include the opening cysteine and the closing phenylalanine or tryptophan. D genes are given only for firm matches. Expanded clones get a size class; other rows say once, few or many, or leave the size out.

j_call v_call d_call clone_size cdr3_nt cdr3_aa
TRBJ2-7 TRBV27 TRBD2 - TGTGCCAGCACTGGGCGGGAGGTTTCCTACGAGCAGTACTTC CASTGREVSYEQYF
TRBJ2-1 TRBV7-9 TRBD1 - TGTGCCAGCAGCTTTCCTTGGGGGGACAGGGGGCAGGGTGAGCAGTTCTTC CASSFPWGDRGQGEQFF
TRBJ2-4 TRBV10-1 TRBD1 - TGCGCCAGCAGTGCGGACAGGGCAAACATTCAGTACTTC CASSADRANIQYF
TRBJ1-4 TRBV6-1 TRBD1 - TGTGCCAGCAACATAAAGGGGGACAGTAATGAAAAACTGTTTTTT CASNIKGDSNEKLFF
TRBJ1-1 TRBV19 - once TGTGCCAGTACTGAGACAGGTATGAACACTGAAGCTTTCTTT CASTETGMNTEAFF
TRBJ2-6 TRBV13 TRBD1 - TGTGCCAGCAGCTTGTTGCCGGACAGGGTATCACCTGGGGCCAACGTCCTGACTTTC CASSLLPDRVSPGANVLTF
TRBJ2-5 TRBV2 - - TGTGCCAGCAGGACGGGGATACAAGAGACCCAGTACTTC CASRTGIQETQYF
TRBJ1-6 TRBV5-8 - - TGTGCCAGCAACATCGAGGGGACATCAAATTCACCCCTCCACTTT CASNIEGTSNSPLHF
TRBJ2-7 TRBV4-2 - - TGTGCCAGCAGTCAAGATACCCGGGGGAGGGAGCAGTACTTC CASSQDTRGREQYF
TRBJ2-3 TRBV7-7 TRBD2 - TGTGCCAGCAGCCCCTTTACTAGCGGAGGCACAGATACGCAGTATTTT CASSPFTSGGTDTQYF
TRBJ1-1 TRBV4-1 TRBD1 - TGCGCCAGCAGCCAACAGGGGGATGAAGCTTTCTTT CASSQQGDEAFF
TRBJ2-7 TRBV10-3 - - TGTGCCATCAGTGAACCACAGGGGACTTTGTACGAGCAGTACTTC CAISEPQGTLYEQYF
TRBJ2-3 TRBV13 - - TGTGCCAGCAGCTTATTGGGATTCCGGGGAGATACGCAGTATTTT CASSLLGFRGDTQYF
TRBJ1-1 TRBV13 - - TGTGCCAGCAGCCCCGGAGTACGGACTGAAGCTTTCTTT CASSPGVRTEAFF
TRBJ2-7 TRBV27 - - TGTGCCAGCAGTTTAGGACTAAACGACTACGAGCAGTACTTC CASSLGLNDYEQYF
TRBJ2-1 TRBV5-1 TRBD1 - TGCGCCAGCAGCTTTGGGGACAGCGGTCATGAGCAGTTCTTC CASSFGDSGHEQFF
TRBJ2-3 TRBV28 - - TGTGCCAGCAGCCCCCTCGGGTTCTGGGTAGATACGCAGTATTTT CASSPLGFWVDTQYF
TRBJ2-1 TRBV4-2 - - TGTGCCAGCAGCCAAGAGAGTGGACGACAGAGGAACAATGAGCAGTTCTTC CASSQESGRQRNNEQFF
TRBJ1-2 TRBV5-1 TRBD1 - TGCGCCAGCAGCAACGGACAGGGAGGCGGCTACACCTTC CASSNGQGGGYTF
TRBJ2-7 TRBV28 - - TGTGCCAGCAGTTTGTCCTTCTACGAGCAGTACTTC CASSLSFYEQYF
TRBJ1-5 TRBV6-1 - - TGTGCCAGCAGTGAAGCGGTAGGGCAGGGGAATCAGCCCCAGCATTTT CASSEAVGQGNQPQHF
TRBJ2-1 TRBV7-9 TRBD2 - TGTGCCAGCAGCTTATGGCAGCGGGATTACAATGAGCAGTTCTTC CASSLWQRDYNEQFF
TRBJ2-7 TRBV28 TRBD1 - TGTGCCAGCAGCCAGTCGGGTACAGGGGAACCTTACGAGCAGTACTTC CASSQSGTGEPYEQYF
TRBJ1-1 TRBV5-5 - once TGTGCCAGCAGCGCTGTTAGACTCCAGAACACTGAAGCTTTCTTT CASSAVRLQNTEAFF
TRBJ1-2 TRBV4-1 - - TGCGCCAGCAGGCCCCTTACAGGGATCAACTATGGCTACACCTTC CASRPLTGINYGYTF
TRBJ2-2 TRBV5-1 - - TGCGCCAGCAGCTCCCCTGTGCAGGGCCCGAACACCGGGGAGCTGTTTTTT CASSSPVQGPNTGELFF
TRBJ2-3 TRBV19 - - TGTGCCAGTAGTAAGCGGGACAGGAGTTTCACAGATACGCAGTATTTT CASSKRDRSFTDTQYF
TRBJ1-2 TRBV28 - - TGTGCCAGCAGTTTGGGCAGCTATGGCTACACCTTC CASSLGSYGYTF
TRBJ2-5 TRBV6-6 TRBD1 few TGTGCCAGCAGTGGACAGGGAAAAGAGACCCAGTACTTC CASSGQGKETQYF
TRBJ1-1 TRBV11-2 - few TGTGCCAGCAGCCCTGGCCCAGGGGAAACTGAAGCTTTCTTT CASSPGPGETEAFF
TRBJ1-1 TRBV2 TRBD1 - TGTGCCAGTGGACGGGGACAGACACGTCGGTGGGTTGAAGCTTTCTTT CASGRGQTRRWVEAFF